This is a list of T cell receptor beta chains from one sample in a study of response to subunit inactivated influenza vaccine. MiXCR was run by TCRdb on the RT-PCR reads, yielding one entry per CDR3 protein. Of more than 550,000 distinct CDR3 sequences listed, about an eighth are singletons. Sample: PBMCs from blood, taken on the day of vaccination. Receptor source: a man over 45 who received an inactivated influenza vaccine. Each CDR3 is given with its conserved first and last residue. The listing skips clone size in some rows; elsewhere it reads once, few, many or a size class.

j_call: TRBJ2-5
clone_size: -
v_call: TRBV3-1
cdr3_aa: CASSQDKVGMMGGTQYF

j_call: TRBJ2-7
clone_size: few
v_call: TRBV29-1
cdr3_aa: CSVDGTSSYEQYF

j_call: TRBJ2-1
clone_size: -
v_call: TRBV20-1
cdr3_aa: CSARDPPKPGGPGNEQFF

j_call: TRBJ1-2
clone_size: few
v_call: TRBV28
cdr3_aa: CASSVRTLWGYTF

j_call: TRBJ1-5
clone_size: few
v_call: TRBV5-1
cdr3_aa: CASSVAGNQPQHF

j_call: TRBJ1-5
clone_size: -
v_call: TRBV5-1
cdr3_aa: CASSLQGGSEPQHF

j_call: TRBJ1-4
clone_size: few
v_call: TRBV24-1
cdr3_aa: CATSDSGTSIEKLFF

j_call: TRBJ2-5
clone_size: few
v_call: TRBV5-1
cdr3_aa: CASSLAGPSETQYF

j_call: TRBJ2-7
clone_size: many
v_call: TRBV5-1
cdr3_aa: CASSLQTGGLYEQYF

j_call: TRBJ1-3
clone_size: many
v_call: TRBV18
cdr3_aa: CASSPPGNTIYF

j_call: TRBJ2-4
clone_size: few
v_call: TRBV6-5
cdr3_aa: CASSLDRVLAKNIQYF

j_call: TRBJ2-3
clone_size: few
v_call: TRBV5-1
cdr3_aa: CASSWRAGLSDTQYF

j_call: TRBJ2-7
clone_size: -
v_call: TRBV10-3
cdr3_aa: CAISESGTSREQYF

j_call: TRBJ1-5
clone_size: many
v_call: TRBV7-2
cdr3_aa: CASSYFQGNQPQHF

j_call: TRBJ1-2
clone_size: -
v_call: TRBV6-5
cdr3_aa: CASSYSLEGADGYTF

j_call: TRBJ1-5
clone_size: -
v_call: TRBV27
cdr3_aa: CTSSLNARLSNQPQHF

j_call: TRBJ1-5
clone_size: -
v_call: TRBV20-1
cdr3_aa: CSASNRGSRAIQPQHF

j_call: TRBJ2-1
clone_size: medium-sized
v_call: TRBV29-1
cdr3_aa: CSVEVSRGSLSSYNEQFF

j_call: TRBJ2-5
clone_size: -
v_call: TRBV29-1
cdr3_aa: CSVDLGEIETQYF

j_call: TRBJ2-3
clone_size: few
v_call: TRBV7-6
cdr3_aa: CASSLGLAGASTDTQYF

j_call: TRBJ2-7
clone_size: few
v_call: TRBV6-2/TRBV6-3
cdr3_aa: CASSWLRLPYEQYF

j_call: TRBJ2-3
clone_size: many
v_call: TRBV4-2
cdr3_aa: CASSPRFGLAGTSTDTQYF

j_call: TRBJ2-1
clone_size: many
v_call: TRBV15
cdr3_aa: CATSRKRDVEQFF